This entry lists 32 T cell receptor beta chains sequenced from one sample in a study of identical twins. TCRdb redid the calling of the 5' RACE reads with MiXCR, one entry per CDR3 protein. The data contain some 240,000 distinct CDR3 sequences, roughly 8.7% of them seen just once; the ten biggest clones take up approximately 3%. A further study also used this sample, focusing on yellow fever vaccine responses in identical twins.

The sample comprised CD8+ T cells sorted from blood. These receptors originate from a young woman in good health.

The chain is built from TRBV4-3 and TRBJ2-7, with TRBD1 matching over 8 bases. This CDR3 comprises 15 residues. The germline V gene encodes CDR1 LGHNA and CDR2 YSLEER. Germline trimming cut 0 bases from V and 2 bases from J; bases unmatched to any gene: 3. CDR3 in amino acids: CASSQDQGAPYEQYF. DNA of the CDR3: TGCGCCAGCAGCCAAGATCAGGGGGCGCCCTACGAGCAGTACTTC.

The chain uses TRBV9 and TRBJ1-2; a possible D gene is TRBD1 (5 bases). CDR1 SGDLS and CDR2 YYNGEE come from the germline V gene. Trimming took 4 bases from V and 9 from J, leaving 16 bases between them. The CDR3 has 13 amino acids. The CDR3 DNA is TGTGCCAGCAGCTTCGGGGGTGGTGTTCGCTACACCTTC. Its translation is CASSFGGGVRYTF.

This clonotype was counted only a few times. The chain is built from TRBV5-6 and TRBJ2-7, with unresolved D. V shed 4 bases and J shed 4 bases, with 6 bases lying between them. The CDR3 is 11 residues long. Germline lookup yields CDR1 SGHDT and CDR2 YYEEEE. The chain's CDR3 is CASSGEYEQYF. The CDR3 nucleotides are TGTGCCAGCAGCGGCGAGTACGAGCAGTACTTC.

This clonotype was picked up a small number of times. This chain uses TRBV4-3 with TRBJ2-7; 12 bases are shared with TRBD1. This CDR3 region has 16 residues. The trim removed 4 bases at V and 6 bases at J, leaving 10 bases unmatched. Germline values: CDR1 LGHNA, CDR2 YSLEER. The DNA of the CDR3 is TGCGCCAGCAGCCCTACCTCCGGGACAGGGGGCTCCGAGCAGTACTTC. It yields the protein CASSPTSGTGGSEQYF.

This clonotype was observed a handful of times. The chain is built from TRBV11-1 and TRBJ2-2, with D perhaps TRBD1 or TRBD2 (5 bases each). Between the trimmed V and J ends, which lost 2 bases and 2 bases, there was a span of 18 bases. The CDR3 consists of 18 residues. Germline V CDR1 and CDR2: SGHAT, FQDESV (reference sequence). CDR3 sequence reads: CASSLLAAQGPNTGELFF. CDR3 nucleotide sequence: TGTGCCAGCAGCTTACTAGCAGCCCAGGGCCCAAACACCGGGGAGCTGTTTTTT.

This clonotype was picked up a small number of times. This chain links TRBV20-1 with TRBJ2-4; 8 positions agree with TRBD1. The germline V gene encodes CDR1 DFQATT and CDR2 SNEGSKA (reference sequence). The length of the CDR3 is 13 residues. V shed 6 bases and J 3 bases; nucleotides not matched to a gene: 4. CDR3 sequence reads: CSAQQGDKNIQYF. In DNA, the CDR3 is TGCAGTGCGCAACAGGGGGACAAAAACATTCAGTACTTC.

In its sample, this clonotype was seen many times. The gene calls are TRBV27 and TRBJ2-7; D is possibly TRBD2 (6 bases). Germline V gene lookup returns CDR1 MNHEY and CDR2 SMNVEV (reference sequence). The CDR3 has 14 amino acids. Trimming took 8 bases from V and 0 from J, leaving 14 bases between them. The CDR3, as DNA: TGTGCCAGCTCATATAGCGGTAGCTCCTACGAGCAGTACTTC. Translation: CASSYSGSSYEQYF.

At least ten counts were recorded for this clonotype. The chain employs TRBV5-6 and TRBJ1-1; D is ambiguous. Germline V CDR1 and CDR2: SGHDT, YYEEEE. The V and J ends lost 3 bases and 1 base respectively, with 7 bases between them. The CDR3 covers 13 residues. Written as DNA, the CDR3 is TGTGCCAGCAGCTCCGGGTCGAACACTGAAGCTTTCTTT. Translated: CASSSGSNTEAFF.

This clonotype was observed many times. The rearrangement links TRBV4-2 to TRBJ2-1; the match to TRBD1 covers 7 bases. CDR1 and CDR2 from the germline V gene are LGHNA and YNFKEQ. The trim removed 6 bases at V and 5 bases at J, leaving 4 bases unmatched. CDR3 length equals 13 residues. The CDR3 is CASSTGTDNEQFF. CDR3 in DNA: TGTGCCAGCAGTACCGGGACAGACAATGAGCAGTTCTTC.

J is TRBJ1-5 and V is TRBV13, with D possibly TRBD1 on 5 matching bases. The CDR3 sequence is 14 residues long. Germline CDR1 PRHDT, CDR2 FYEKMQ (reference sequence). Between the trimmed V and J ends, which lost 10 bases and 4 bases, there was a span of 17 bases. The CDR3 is CAMSPGPGNQPQHF. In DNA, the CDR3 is TGTGCCATGAGCCCGGGGCCTGGAAATCAGCCCCAGCATTTT.

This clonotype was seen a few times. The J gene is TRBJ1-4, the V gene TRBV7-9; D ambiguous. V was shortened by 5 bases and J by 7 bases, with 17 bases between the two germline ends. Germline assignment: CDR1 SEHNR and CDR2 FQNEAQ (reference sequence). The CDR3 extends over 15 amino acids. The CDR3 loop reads CASSTKVYRGEKLFF. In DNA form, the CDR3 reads TGTGCCAGCAGCACTAAGGTTTATCGCGGTGAAAAACTGTTTTTT.

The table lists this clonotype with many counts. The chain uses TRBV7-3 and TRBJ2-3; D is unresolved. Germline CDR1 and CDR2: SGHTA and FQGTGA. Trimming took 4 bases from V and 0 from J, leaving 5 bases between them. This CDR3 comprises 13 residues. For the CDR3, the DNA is TGTGCCAGCAGCTCCATTAGCACAGATACGCAGTATTTT. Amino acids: CASSSISTDTQYF.

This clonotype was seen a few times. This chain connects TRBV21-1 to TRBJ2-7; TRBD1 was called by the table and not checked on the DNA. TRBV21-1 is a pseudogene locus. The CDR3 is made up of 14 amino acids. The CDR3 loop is CASTGTTTSYEQYF. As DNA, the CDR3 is TGTGCCAGCACCGGGACCACAACCTCCTACGAGCAGTACTTC.

CDR3 sequence: CASSSARTGTYQPQHF. The CDR3 nucleotides read TGTGCCAGCAGCTCGGCGCGGACAGGAACGTACCAGCCCCAGCATTTT. The chain employs TRBV7-9 and TRBJ1-5; TRBD1 matches at 7 bases. Germline V gene data show CDR1 as SEHNR and CDR2 as FQNEAQ (reference sequence). The length of the CDR3 is 16 residues. The V gene end was trimmed by 4 bases and the J gene end by 7 bases; junction bases not matched to a gene: 13.

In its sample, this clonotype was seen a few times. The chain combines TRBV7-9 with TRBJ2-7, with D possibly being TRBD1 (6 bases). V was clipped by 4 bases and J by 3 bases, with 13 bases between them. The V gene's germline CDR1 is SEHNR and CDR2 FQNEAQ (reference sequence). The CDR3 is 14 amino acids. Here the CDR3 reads CASSSINRDYEQYF. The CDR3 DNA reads TGTGCCAGCAGCTCCATAAACAGGGACTACGAGCAGTACTTC.

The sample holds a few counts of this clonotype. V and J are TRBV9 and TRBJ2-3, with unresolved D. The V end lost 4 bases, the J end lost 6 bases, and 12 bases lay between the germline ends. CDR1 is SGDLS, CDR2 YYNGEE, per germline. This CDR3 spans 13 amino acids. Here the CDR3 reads CASSPRSQDTQYF. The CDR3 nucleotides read TGTGCCAGCAGCCCCCGGTCCCAGGATACGCAGTATTTT.

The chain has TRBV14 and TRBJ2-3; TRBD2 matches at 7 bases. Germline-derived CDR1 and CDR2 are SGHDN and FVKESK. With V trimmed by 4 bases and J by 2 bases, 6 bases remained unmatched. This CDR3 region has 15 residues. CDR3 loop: CASSRAGSYTDTQYF. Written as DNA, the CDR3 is TGTGCCAGCAGCCGAGCGGGATCGTACACAGATACGCAGTATTTT.

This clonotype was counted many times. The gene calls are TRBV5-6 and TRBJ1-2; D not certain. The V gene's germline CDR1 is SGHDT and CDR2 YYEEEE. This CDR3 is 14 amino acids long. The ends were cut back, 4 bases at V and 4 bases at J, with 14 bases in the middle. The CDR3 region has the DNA TGTGCCAGCAGCACTGCCCATCGGGTCTATGGCTACACCTTC. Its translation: CASSTAHRVYGYTF. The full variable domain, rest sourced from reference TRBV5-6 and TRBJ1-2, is DAGVTQSPTHLIKTRGQQVTLRCSPKSGHDTVSWYQQALGQGPQFIFQYYEEEERQRGNFPDRFSGHQFPNYSSELNVNALLLGDSALYLCASSTAHRVYGYTFGSGTRLTVV.

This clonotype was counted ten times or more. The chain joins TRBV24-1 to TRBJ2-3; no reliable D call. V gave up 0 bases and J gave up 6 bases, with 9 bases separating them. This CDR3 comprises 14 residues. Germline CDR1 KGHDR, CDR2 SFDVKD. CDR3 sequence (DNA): TGTGCCACCAGTGATTTGGGGGTTTGGGATACGCAGTATTTT. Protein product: CATSDLGVWDTQYF.

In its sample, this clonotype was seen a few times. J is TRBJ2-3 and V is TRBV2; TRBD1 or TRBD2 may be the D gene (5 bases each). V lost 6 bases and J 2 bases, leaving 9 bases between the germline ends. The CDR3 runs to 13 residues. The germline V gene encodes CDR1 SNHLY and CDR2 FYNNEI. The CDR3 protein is CASRGTNTDTQYF. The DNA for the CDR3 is TGTGCCAGCAGAGGGACCAACACAGATACGCAGTATTTT.

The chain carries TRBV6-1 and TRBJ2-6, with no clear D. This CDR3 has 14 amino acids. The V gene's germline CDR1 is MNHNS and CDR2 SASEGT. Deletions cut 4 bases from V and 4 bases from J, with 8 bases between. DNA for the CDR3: TGTGCCAGCAGTGCCCTCGCCGGGGCCAACGTCCTGACTTTC. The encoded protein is CASSALAGANVLTF.

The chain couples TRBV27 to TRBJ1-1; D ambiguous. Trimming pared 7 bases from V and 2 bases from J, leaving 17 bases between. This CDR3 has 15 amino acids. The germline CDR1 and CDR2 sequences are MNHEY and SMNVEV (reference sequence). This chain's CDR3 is CASKDLSRLNTEAFF. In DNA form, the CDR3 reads TGTGCCAGCAAAGATCTTAGCAGGTTAAACACTGAAGCTTTCTTT.

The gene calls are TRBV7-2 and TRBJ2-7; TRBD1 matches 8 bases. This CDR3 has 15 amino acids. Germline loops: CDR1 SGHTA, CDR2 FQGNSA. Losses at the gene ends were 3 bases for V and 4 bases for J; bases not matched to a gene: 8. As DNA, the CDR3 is TGTGCCAGCAGCTTTGGACAGGGTGGTTTTTACGAGCAGTACTTC. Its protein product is CASSFGQGGFYEQYF.

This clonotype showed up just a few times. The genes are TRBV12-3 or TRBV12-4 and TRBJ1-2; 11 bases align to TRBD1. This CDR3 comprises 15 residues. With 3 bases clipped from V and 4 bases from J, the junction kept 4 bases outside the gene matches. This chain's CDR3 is CASSFGTGGVYGYTF. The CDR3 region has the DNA TGTGCCAGCAGTTTCGGGACAGGGGGAGTCTATGGCTACACCTTC.

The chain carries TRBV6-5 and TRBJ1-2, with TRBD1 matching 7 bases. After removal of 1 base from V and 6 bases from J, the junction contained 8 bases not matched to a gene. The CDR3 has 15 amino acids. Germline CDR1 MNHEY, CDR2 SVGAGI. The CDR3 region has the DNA TGTGCCAGCAGTTACTTGGACAGGAGAGGAGATGGCTACACCTTC. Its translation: CASSYLDRRGDGYTF.

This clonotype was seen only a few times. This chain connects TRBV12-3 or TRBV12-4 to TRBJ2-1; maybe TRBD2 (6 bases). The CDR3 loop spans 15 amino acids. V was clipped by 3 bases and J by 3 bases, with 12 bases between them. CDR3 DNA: TGTGCCAGCAGTTTGAGTGCGGGACTCTACAATGAGCAGTTCTTC. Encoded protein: CASSLSAGLYNEQFF.

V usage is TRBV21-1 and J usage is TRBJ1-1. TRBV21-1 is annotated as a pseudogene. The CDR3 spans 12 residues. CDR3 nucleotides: TGTGCCACCTCGTGTGGGGGGAGGGAAGCTTTCTTT. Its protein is CATSCGGREAFF.

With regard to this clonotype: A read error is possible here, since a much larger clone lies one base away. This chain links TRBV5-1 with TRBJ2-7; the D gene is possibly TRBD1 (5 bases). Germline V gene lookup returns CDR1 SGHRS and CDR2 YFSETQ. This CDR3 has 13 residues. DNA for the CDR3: TGCGCCAGCATCTTGGCAGGGTCGGGCGAGCAGTACTTC. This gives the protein CASILAGSGEQYF.

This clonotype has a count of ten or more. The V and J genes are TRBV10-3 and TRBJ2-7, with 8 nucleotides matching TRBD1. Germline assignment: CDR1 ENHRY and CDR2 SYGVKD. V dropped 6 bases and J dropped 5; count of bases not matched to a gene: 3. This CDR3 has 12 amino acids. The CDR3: CAIRTTGDEQYF. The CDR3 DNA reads TGTGCCATCAGAACGACAGGGGACGAGCAGTACTTC.

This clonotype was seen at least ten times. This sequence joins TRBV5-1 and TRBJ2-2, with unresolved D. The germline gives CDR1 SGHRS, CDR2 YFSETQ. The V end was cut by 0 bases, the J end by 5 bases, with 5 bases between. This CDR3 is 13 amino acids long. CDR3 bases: TGCGCCAGCAGCTTGGATAGGACCGGGGAGCTGTTTTTT. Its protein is CASSLDRTGELFF.

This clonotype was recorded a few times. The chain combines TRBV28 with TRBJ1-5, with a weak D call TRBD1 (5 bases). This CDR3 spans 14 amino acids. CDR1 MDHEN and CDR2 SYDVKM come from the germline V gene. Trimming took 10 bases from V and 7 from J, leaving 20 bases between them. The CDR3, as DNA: TGTGCCACCAACCCTTCGGGACTGGGACAGCCCCAGCATTTT. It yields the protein CATNPSGLGQPQHF. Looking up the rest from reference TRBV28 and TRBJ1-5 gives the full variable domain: DVKVTQSSRYLVKRTGEKVFLECVQDMDHENMFWYRQDPGLGLRLIYFSYDVKMKEKGDIPEGYSVSREKKERFSLILESASTNQTSMYLCATNPSGLGQPQHFGDGTRLSIL.

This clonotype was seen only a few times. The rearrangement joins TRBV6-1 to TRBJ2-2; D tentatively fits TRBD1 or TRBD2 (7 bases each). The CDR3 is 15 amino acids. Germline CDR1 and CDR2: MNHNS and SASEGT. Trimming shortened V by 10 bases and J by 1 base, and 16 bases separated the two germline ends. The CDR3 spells CATQGGTENTGELFF. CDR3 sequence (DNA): TGTGCCACCCAGGGGGGGACAGAGAACACCGGGGAGCTGTTTTTT.